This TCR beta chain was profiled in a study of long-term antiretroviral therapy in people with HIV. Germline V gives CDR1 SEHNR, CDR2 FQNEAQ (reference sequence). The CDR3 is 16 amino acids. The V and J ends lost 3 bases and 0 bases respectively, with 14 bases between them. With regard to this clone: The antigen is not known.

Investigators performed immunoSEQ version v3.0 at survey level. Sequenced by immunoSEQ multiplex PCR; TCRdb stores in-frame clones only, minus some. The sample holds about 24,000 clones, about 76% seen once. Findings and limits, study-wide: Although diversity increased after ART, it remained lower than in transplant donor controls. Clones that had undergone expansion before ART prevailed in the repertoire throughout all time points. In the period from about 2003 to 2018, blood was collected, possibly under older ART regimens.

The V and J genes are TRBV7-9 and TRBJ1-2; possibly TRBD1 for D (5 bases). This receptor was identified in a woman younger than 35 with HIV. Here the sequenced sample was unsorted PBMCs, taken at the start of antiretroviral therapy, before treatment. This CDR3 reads CASSFNPGGTNYGYTF. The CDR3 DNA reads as TGTGCCAGCAGCTTTAACCCGGGGGGAACTAACTATGGCTACACCTTC.